This T cell receptor (beta chain) was recovered during a study of early T cells in non-severe SARS-CoV-2 infection. Whole-study context: Chains were unpaired, as sequencing was done on bulk RNA from unsorted whole blood. General study findings and limits: In VDJdb matching, anti-spike CD8 responses were favored while private and CD4 specificities went missing.

Each cDNA molecule carried a unique molecular identifier. TCRdb redid the calling of the 5' RACE reads with MiXCR, one entry per CDR3 protein. The sample has more than 90,000 distinct CDR3 sequences, about 12% seen once. This clonotype was observed many times. Antigen: not known. V lost 5 bases and J lost 4; bases outside the gene matches: 9. The CDR3 is 15 amino acids. Germline values: CDR1 SEHNR, CDR2 FQNEAQ (reference sequence). The clonotype comes from an adult who was a healthcare worker with PCR-confirmed SARS-CoV-2 infection or an uninfected control (not recorded which). Sequencing was performed on whole blood. The chain employs TRBV7-9 and TRBJ1-2, with TRBD1 identical over 8 bases. The CDR3 DNA is TGTGCCAGCAGCCCAGATGCAGGGGGCGCCTATGGCTACACCTTC. Its protein product is CASSPDAGGAYGYTF.